This T cell receptor (beta chain) was found in a study of CDR3 diversity in severe acne. The CDR3 covers 15 residues. The V gene lost 0 bases and the J gene lost 1 base, with 7 bases spanning the gap. From germline, CDR1 is SGHDN and CDR2 FVKESK. This clonotype appeared once. TCRdb reanalysed the PCR reads using MiXCR and keeps one entry per CDR3 protein. The table shows roughly 81,000 distinct CDR3 sequences, with about 48% occurring only once. This clonotype originated in a male donor in good health, serving as a control. Sequencing was done on a sample of blood. The gene calls are TRBV14 and TRBJ1-3; no firm D call. DNA for the CDR3: TGTGCCAGCAGCCAAGAGAGGTTATCTGGAAACACCATATATTTT. This translates into CASSQERLSGNTIYF.